The entry that follows covers one TCR beta chain sequence. Antigen specificity is unknown. TCRdb's copy holds only in-frame clones and misses some; the assay was immunoSEQ multiplex PCR. This sample yields hundreds of thousands of clones, of which roughly 70% are seen a single time; 1.5% to 2% belongs to the top ten. These data originate in a study of shared clonotypes between healthy human individuals. Broader study findings: A reduction in generation probabilities was seen for non-shared clonotypes relative to those shared by all four donors.

The length of the CDR3 is 15 residues. The trim removed 2 bases at V and 2 bases at J, leaving 4 bases unmatched. Germline CDR1 is SEHNR and CDR2 is FQNEAQ (reference sequence). The chain is built from TRBV7-9 and TRBJ2-7, with TRBD2 identical over 9 bases. The sequencing input was memory CD4+ T cells sorted from blood. Subset: CD45RA-negative fraction. The clonotype comes from a woman aged 30 to 39 in good health. As DNA, the CDR3 is TGTGCCAGCAGCTTAAGGCTAGCGGGGACCTACGAGCAGTACTTC. Its translation is CASSLRLAGTYEQYF. The full variable domain, completed using reference TRBV7-9 and TRBJ2-7, is DTGVSQNPRHKITKRGQNVTFRCDPISEHNRLYWYRQTLGQGPEFLTYFQNEAQLEKSRLLSDRFSAERPKGSFSTLEIQRTEQGDSAMYLCASSLRLAGTYEQYFGPGTRLTVT.